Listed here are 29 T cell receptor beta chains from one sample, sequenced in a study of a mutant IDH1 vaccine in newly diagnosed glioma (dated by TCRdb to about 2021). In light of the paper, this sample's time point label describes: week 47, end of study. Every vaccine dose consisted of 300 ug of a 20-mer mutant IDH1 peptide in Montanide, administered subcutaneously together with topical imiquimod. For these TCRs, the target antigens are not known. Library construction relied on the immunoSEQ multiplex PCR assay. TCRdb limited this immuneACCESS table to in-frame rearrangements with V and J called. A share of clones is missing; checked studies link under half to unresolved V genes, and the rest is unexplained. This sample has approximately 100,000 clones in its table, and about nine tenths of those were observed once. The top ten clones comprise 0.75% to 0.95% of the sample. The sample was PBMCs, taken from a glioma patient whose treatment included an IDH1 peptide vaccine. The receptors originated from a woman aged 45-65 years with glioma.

CDR3 nucleotide sequence: TGCGCCAGCAGAGCGAGCGGAGGGAACAATGAGCAGTTCTTC. It is translated as CASRASGGNNEQFF. This rearrangement joins TRBV10-2 to TRBJ2-1, with a weak D call TRBD2 (6 bases). The V end lost 6 bases, the J end lost 5 bases, and 14 bases lay between the germline ends. This CDR3 has 14 residues. Germline assignment: CDR1 WSHSY and CDR2 SAAADI.

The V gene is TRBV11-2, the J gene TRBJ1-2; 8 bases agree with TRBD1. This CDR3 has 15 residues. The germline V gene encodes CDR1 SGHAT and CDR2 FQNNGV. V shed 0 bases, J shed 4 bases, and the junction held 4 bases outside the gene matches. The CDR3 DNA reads TGTGCCAGCAGCTTAGACAGGGGGCCTCGCTATGGCTACACCTTC. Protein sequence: CASSLDRGPRYGYTF.

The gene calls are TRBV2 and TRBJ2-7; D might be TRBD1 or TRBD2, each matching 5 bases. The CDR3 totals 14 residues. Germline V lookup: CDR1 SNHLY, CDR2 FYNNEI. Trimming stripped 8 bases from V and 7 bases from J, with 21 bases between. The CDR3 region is CASLEGLGVLEQYF. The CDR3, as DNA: TGTGCCAGCCTAGAGGGCCTAGGGGTATTGGAGCAGTACTTC. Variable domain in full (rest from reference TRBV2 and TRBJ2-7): EPEVTQTPSHQVTQMGQEVILRCVPISNHLYFYWYRQILGQKVEFLVSFYNNEISEKSEIFDDQFSVERPDGSNFTLKIRSTKLEDSAMYFCASLEGLGVLEQYFGPGTRLTVT.

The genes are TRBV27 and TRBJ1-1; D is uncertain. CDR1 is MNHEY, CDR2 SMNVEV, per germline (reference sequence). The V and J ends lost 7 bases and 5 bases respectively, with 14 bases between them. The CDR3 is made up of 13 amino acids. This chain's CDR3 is CASKMGIHTEAFF. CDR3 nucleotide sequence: TGTGCCAGCAAAATGGGGATCCATACTGAAGCTTTCTTT.

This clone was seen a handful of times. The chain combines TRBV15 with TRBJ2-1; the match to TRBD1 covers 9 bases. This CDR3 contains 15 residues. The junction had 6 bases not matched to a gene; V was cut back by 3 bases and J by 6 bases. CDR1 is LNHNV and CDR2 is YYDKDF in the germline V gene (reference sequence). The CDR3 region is CATSSPGQGVNEQFF. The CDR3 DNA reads TGTGCCACCAGCAGTCCGGGACAGGGTGTCAATGAGCAGTTCTTC.

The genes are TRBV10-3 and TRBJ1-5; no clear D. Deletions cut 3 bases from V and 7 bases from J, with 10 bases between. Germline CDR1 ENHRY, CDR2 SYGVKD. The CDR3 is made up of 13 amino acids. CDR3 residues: CAISDVLGQPQHF. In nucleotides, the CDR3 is TGTGCCATCAGTGACGTTTTGGGGCAGCCCCAGCATTTT.

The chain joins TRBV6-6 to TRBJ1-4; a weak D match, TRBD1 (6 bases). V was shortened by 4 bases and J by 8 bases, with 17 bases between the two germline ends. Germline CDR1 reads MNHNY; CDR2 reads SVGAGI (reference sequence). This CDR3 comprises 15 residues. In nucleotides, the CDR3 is TGTGCCAGCAGTTGGCGGACGAGGGGGGGGGAAAAACTGTTTTTT. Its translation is CASSWRTRGGEKLFF.

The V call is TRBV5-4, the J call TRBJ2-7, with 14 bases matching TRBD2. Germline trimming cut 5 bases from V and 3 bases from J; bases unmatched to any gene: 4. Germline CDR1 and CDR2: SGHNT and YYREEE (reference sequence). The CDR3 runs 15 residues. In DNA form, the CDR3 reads TGTGCCAGCAGTCGGGGGACTAGCGGGAGCTACGAGCAGTACTTC. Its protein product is CASSRGTSGSYEQYF. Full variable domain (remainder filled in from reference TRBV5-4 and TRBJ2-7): ETGVTQSPTHLIKTRGQQVTLRCSSQSGHNTVSWYQQALGQGPQFIFQYYREEENGRGNFPPRFSGLQFPNYSSELNVNALELDDSALYLCASSRGTSGSYEQYFGPGTRLTVT.

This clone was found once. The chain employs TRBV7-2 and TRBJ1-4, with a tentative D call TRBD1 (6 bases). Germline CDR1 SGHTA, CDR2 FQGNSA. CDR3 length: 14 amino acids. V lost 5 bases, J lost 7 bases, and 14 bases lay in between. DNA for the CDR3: TGTGCCAGCAGCCGCGGACAGAATTCTGAAAAACTGTTTTTT. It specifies CASSRGQNSEKLFF.

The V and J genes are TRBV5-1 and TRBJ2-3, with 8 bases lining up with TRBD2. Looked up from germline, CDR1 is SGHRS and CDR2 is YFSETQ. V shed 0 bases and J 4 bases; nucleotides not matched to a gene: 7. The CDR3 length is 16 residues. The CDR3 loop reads CASSLGPSTSADTQYF. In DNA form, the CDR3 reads TGCGCCAGCAGCTTGGGGCCCTCGACTAGCGCAGATACGCAGTATTTT.

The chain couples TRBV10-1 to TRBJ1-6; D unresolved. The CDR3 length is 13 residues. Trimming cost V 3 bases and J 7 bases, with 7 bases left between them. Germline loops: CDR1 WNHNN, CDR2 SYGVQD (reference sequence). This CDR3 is CASSDTRNSPLHF. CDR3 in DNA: TGCGCCAGCAGTGATACCAGAAATTCACCCCTCCACTTT.

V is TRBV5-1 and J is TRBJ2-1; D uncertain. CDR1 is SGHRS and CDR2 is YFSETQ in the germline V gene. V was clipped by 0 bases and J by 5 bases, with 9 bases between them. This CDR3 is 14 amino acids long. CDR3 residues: CASSLASGDNEQFF. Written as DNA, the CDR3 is TGCGCCAGCAGCTTGGCCAGTGGGGACAATGAGCAGTTCTTC.

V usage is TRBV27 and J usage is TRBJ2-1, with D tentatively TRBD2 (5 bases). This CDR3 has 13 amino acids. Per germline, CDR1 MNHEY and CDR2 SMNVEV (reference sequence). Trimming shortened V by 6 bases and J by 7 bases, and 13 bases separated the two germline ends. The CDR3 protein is CASSPDSRNEQFF. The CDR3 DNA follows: TGTGCCAGCAGCCCGGACTCGAGGAATGAGCAGTTCTTC.

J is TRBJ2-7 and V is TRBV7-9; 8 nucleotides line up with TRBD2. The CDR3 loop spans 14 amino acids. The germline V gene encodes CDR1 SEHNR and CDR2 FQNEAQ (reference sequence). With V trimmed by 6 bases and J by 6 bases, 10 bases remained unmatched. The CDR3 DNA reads TGTGCCAGCAGAACCGATTTCAGCGGGAGCGAGCAGTACTTC. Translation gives CASRTDFSGSEQYF.

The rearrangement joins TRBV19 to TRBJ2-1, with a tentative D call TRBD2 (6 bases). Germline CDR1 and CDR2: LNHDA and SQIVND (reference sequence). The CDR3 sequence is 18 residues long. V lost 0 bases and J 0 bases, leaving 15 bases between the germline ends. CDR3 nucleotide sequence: TGTGCCAGTAGTATAGATGGAGGGGCTTTTAGCTCCTACAATGAGCAGTTCTTC. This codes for CASSIDGGAFSSYNEQFF.

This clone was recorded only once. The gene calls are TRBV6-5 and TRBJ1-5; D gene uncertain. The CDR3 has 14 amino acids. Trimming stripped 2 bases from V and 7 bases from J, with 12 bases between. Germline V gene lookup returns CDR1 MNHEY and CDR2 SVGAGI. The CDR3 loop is CASSYAGVRQPQHF. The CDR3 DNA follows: TGTGCCAGCAGTTACGCCGGGGTGCGGCAGCCCCAGCATTTT.

CDR3: CASSYEGQAGREQYF. Written as DNA, the CDR3 is TGTGCCAGCAGTTACGAAGGACAAGCCGGCCGCGAGCAGTACTTC. The gene calls are TRBV6-5 and TRBJ2-7, with D perhaps TRBD1 (5 bases). V lost 2 bases to trimming and J lost 6 bases, with 17 bases between them. The length of the CDR3 is 15 residues. CDR1 MNHEY and CDR2 SVGAGI come from the germline V gene.

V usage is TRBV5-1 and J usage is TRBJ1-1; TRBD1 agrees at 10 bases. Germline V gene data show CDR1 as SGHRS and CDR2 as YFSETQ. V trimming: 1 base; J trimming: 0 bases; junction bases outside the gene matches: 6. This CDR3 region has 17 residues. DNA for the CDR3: TGCGCCAGCAGCTTGTCACGACAGGGGGCAATGAACACTGAAGCTTTCTTT. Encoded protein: CASSLSRQGAMNTEAFF.

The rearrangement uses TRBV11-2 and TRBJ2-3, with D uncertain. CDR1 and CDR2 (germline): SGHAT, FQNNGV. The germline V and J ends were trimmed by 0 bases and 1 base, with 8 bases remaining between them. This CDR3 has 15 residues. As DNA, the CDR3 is TGTGCCAGCAGCTTAGATCGAGAGGGCACAGATACGCAGTATTTT. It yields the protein CASSLDREGTDTQYF.

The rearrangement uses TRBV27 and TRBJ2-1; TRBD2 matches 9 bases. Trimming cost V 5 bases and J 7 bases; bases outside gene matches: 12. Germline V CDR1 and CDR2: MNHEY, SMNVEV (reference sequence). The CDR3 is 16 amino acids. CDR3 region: CASSLLAGGPGNEQFF. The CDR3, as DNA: TGTGCCAGCAGTCTCTTGGCGGGAGGGCCGGGAAATGAGCAGTTCTTC.

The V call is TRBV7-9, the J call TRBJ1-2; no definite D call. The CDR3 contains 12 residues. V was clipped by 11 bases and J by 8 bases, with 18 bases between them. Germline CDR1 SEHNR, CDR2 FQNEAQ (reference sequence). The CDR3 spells CALSEGRGGYTF. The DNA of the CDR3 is TGTGCCCTCTCCGAAGGGCGCGGCGGCTACACCTTC.

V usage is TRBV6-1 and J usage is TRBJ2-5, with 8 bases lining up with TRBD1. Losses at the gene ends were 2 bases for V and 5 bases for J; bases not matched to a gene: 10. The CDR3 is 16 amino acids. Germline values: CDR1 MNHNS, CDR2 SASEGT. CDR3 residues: CASSEIPWTGRETQYF. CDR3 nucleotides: TGTGCCAGCAGTGAAATCCCCTGGACAGGGAGGGAGACCCAGTACTTC.

The CDR3 DNA reads as TGTGCCAGCAGCTTAGTTACTGAAGCTTTCTTT. Translating gives CASSLVTEAFF. J is TRBJ1-1 and V is TRBV11-2; D is uncertain. This CDR3 contains 11 residues. Germline V gene sequence: CDR1 SGHAT, CDR2 FQNNGV. Trimming took 1 base from V and 5 from J, leaving 2 bases between them. Filled out from reference TRBV11-2 and TRBJ1-1, the complete variable domain reads EAGVAQSPRYKIIEKRQSVAFWCNPISGHATLYWYQQILGQGPKLLIQFQNNGVVDDSQLPKDRFSAERLKGVDSTLKIQPAKLEDSAVYLCASSLVTEAFFGQGTRLTVV.

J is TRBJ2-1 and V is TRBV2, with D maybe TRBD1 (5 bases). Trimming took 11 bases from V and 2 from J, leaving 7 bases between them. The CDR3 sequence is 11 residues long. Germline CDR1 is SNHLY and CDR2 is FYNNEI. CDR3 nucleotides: TGTGCCGTCAGGGCCTACAATGAGCAGTTCTTC. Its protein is CAVRAYNEQFF.

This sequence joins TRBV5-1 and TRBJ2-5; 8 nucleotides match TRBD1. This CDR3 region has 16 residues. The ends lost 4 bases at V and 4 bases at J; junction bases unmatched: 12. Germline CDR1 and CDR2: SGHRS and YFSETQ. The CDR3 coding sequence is TGCGCCAGCAGCGTTCGAAGTGACAGGGGAAGAGAGACCCAGTACTTC. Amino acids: CASSVRSDRGRETQYF.

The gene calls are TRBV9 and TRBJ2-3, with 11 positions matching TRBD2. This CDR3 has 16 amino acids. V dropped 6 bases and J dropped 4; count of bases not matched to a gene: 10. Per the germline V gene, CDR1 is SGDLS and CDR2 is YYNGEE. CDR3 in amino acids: CASNKLAGGPSDTQYF. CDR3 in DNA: TGTGCCAGCAACAAATTAGCGGGAGGGCCCTCAGATACGCAGTATTTT.

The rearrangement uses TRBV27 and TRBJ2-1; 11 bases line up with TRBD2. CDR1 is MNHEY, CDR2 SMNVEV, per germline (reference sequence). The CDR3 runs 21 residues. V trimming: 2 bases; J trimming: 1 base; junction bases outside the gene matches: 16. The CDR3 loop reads CASSLSVQAPSGRRSYNEQFF. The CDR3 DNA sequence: TGTGCCAGCAGTTTAAGCGTACAGGCCCCTAGCGGGAGGAGGTCCTACAATGAGCAGTTCTTC.

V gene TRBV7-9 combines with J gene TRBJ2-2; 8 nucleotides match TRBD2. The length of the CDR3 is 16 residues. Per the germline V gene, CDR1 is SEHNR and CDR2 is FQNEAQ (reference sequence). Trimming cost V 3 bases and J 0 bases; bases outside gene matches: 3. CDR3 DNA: TGTGCCAGCAGCTTGGGACTAGTCGCGAACACCGGGGAGCTGTTTTTT. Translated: CASSLGLVANTGELFF.

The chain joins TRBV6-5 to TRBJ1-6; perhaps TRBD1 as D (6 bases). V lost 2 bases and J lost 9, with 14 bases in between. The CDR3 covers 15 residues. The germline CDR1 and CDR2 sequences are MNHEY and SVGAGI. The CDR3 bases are TGTGCCAGCAGTTACAGGGCCCAGGGGACTTCACCCCTCCACTTT. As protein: CASSYRAQGTSPLHF.